Below are 23 T cell receptor beta chains sequenced from a single sample in a study of T cells in Graves' hyperthyroidism and ophthalmopathy (dated 2019 in TCRdb). Receptors were amplified or captured by multiplex PCR. The sample was run on an Illumina HiSeq 2000. The TCR beta CDR3 regions were amplified from the RNA transcripts. For the first round of RT-PCR on the TCR CDR3, the HTBI primer set was used together with the Qiagen OneStep RT-PCR kit. TCRdb reworked the public reads: Q25 trimming with fastp, MiXCR clone assembly, productive beta chains retained. Here each entry gathers all rows of one CDR3 protein and keeps the most common genes and DNA. The sample yields under 400,000 distinct CDR3 sequences; approximately 14% were counted once. The ten largest make up 25% to 35% of the sample. Sequencing was done on a sample of blood. The receptors come from a woman under 30 with Graves' hyperthyroidism that later progressed to Graves' ophthalmopathy.

This clonotype has only a few counts. The rearrangement uses TRBV14 and TRBJ1-2; D might be TRBD1 (6 bases). With 3 bases removed from V and 2 bases from J, the gap between germline ends came to 10 bases. The CDR3 loop spans 14 amino acids. Germline V CDR1 and CDR2: SGHDN, FVKESK. DNA of the CDR3: TGTGCCAGCAGCCAGGTAGACAGGAACTATGGCTACACCTTC. Protein: CASSQVDRNYGYTF.

The gene calls are TRBV6-1 and TRBJ2-1; D remains unclear. V was shortened by 10 bases and J by 0 bases, with 13 bases between the two germline ends. Germline CDR1 reads MNHNS; CDR2 reads SASEGT. There are 14 residues in the CDR3. CDR3 sequence (DNA): TGTGCCACCTACGGACCCCTCTCCTACAATGAGCAGTTCTTC. This encodes CATYGPLSYNEQFF.

This chain links TRBV7-2 with TRBJ2-4, with D unresolved. CDR1 is SGHTA and CDR2 is FQGNSA in the germline V gene. Trimming cost V 2 bases and J 12 bases, with 17 bases left between them. The CDR3 has 14 amino acids. DNA of the CDR3: TGTGCCAGCAGCTTAAGGGAAGGCAAAAGCACTCAGTACTTC. Amino acid sequence: CASSLREGKSTQYF.

At least ten counts were recorded for this clonotype. V is TRBV27 and J is TRBJ2-3; 9 nucleotides align to TRBD2. Germline loops: CDR1 MNHEY, CDR2 SMNVEV (reference sequence). Unmatched junction bases numbered 8, after V lost 4 bases and J lost 0 bases. CDR3 size: 17 residues. CDR3 sequence: CASSYLLAGTSTDTQYF. The CDR3 coding sequence is TGTGCCAGCAGTTATCTTCTAGCGGGGACTAGCACAGATACGCAGTATTTT.

The chain employs TRBV20-1 and TRBJ2-7, with 14 nucleotides matching TRBD2. J gave up 4 bases and V 2 bases, and 4 bases lay outside the gene matches. This CDR3 has 15 residues. Per germline, CDR1 DFQATT and CDR2 SNEGSKA (reference sequence). The CDR3 here is CSARSGTSGRYEQYF. CDR3 bases: TGCAGTGCTAGATCCGGGACTAGCGGGAGATACGAGCAGTACTTC.

This clonotype was observed many times. V usage is TRBV7-9 and J usage is TRBJ2-1, with 7 bases lining up with TRBD1. The germline CDR1 and CDR2 sequences are SEHNR and FQNEAQ (reference sequence). This CDR3 has 16 amino acids. V was clipped by 5 bases and J by 6 bases; unmatched bases: 13. The CDR3 here is CASSPRTGRDSNEQFF. In nucleotides, the CDR3 is TGTGCCAGCAGCCCCCGGACAGGAAGGGATTCCAATGAGCAGTTCTTC.

This clonotype has ten or more counts. This chain links TRBV12-5 with TRBJ1-1; D unclear. The CDR3 has 12 residues. The V gene lost 1 base and the J gene lost 10 bases, with 10 bases spanning the gap. The germline V gene has CDR1 LGHNT and CDR2 FRNRAP. The CDR3 loop reads CASGLGAGSAFF. The DNA for the CDR3 is TGTGCTAGTGGTTTGGGGGCTGGATCAGCTTTCTTT.

This clonotype was recorded many times. The V call is TRBV7-6, the J call TRBJ2-2; 7 bases agree with TRBD2. Looked up from germline, CDR1 is SGHVS and CDR2 is FNYEAQ. Germline trimming cut 0 bases from V and 0 bases from J; bases unmatched to any gene: 7. CDR3 size: 18 residues. DNA for the CDR3: TGTGCCAGCAGCTTAGCATTGTCTAGCGGATCGAACACCGGGGAGCTGTTTTTT. Translating gives CASSLALSSGSNTGELFF.

This clonotype appeared many times. In DNA form, the CDR3 reads TGTGCCAGCAGTCCACGGGACAGGGTCTACAATGAGCAGTTCTTC. Its protein is CASSPRDRVYNEQFF. The chain employs TRBV12-3 or TRBV12-4 and TRBJ2-1; 9 bases fit TRBD1. The CDR3 totals 15 residues. J was trimmed by 3 bases and V by 5 bases; bases with no gene match: 5.

This clonotype has only a few counts. The chain employs TRBV6-2 or TRBV6-3 and TRBJ1-2, with a tentative D call TRBD1 (5 bases). CDR1 and CDR2 from the germline V gene are MNHEY and SVGEGT. The CDR3 sequence is 16 residues long. Trimming removed 2 bases at V and 5 bases at J, with 18 bases between. CDR3 residues: CASSYGVGVRGYGYTF. The CDR3 DNA follows: TGTGCCAGCAGTTACGGGGTTGGGGTTAGGGGTTATGGCTACACCTTC.

This clonotype was seen at least ten times. The chain employs TRBV6-1 and TRBJ2-5; 9 positions agree with TRBD2. The J segment lost 4 bases and the V segment lost 3 bases, leaving 6 bases of the junction unmatched. The CDR3 extends over 15 amino acids. Germline V gene lookup returns CDR1 MNHNS and CDR2 SASEGT. CDR3 sequence: CASSELAGDTETQYF. The CDR3 coding sequence is TGTGCCAGCAGTGAGTTAGCGGGAGATACAGAGACCCAGTACTTC.

This clonotype appeared many times. The CDR3 loop is CSARVGRGSSYNEQFF. Here the CDR3 DNA reads TGCAGTGCTAGAGTAGGGAGGGGGAGCTCCTACAATGAGCAGTTCTTC. The V call is TRBV20-1, the J call TRBJ2-1, with D perhaps TRBD2 (7 bases). The CDR3 is made up of 16 amino acids. The V end lost 1 base, the J end lost 0 bases, and 13 bases lay between the germline ends. Germline CDR1 and CDR2: DFQATT and SNEGSKA (reference sequence).

In this sample, this clonotype turned up many times. The rearrangement uses TRBV30 and TRBJ1-1; the D is unclear. The CDR3 spans 12 residues. Germline-derived CDR1 and CDR2 are GTSNPN and SVGIG (reference sequence). Trimming took off 6 bases at V and 8 bases at J, with 16 bases between the two ends. In DNA, the CDR3 is TGTGCCTGCCACAAATGGGGTATGGAAGCTTTCTTT. It specifies CACHKWGMEAFF. The variable domain in full, completed from reference TRBV30 and TRBJ1-1, reads SQTIHQWPATLVQPVGSPLSLECTVEGTSNPNLYWYRQAAGRGLQLLFYSVGIGQISSEVPQNLSASRPQDRQFILSSKKLLLSDSGFYLCACHKWGMEAFFGQGTRLTVV.

This clonotype was picked up many times. V is TRBV27 and J is TRBJ2-1; TRBD1 is a possible D gene (6 bases). This CDR3 comprises 13 residues. Germline assignment: CDR1 MNHEY and CDR2 SMNVEV (reference sequence). The V end lost 5 bases, the J end lost 8 bases, and 13 bases lay between the germline ends. The CDR3 DNA reads as TGTGCCAGCAGTGGGGGCGAGAGCTATGAGCAGTTCTTC. Its protein is CASSGGESYEQFF.

This clonotype was recorded at least ten times. This chain uses TRBV27 with TRBJ1-2, with D maybe TRBD1 (5 bases). Trimming shortened V by 5 bases and J by 3 bases, and 16 bases separated the two germline ends. CDR3 length equals 15 residues. Germline CDR1 reads MNHEY; CDR2 reads SMNVEV (reference sequence). CDR3 bases: TGTGCCAGCAGTCTGCGGGACGGCCGGGACTATGGCTACACCTTC. It yields the protein CASSLRDGRDYGYTF.

This chain links TRBV27 with TRBJ2-7; D is uncertain. Per the germline V gene, CDR1 is MNHEY and CDR2 is SMNVEV (reference sequence). The V end was cut by 3 bases, the J end by 0 bases, with 9 bases between. CDR3 length: 14 residues. The CDR3 DNA sequence: TGTGCCAGCAGTTTTATCGGAAGCTCCTACGAGCAGTACTTC. Translating it yields CASSFIGSSYEQYF.

At least ten counts were recorded for this clonotype. This chain links TRBV2 with TRBJ2-7; no firm D call. Trimming pared 7 bases from V and 3 bases from J, leaving 4 bases between. This CDR3 has 10 residues. The germline V gene encodes CDR1 SNHLY and CDR2 FYNNEI. The DNA of the CDR3 is TGTGCCAGCAAAGTCTACGAGCAGTACTTC. It yields the protein CASKVYEQYF.

This chain joins TRBV27 and TRBJ2-1, with 7 bases matching TRBD2. Germline CDR1 and CDR2: MNHEY and SMNVEV (reference sequence). The CDR3 runs to 14 residues. Trimming cost V 6 bases and J 8 bases; bases outside gene matches: 10. The CDR3 nucleotides read TGTGCCAGCAGGGTTCAGCGGGGTTGGGATGAGCAGTTCTTC. This encodes CASRVQRGWDEQFF.

This clonotype came up many times. The V call is TRBV3-1, the J call TRBJ2-2; D is ambiguous. Trimming shortened V by 3 bases and J by 1 base, and 12 bases separated the two germline ends. This CDR3 spans 16 amino acids. Germline V gene data show CDR1 as LGHDT and CDR2 as YNNKEL (reference sequence). The CDR3 here is CASSHLSRMNTGELFF. CDR3 nucleotide sequence: TGTGCCAGCAGCCATTTAAGCCGTATGAACACCGGGGAGCTGTTTTTT.

The V and J genes are TRBV12-3 or TRBV12-4 and TRBJ2-7, with 7 nucleotides matching TRBD2. V lost 5 bases, J lost 5 bases, and 6 bases stayed unmatched. There are 13 residues in the CDR3. The CDR3 reads CASSRRESDEQYF. CDR3 nucleotide sequence: TGTGCCAGCAGTCGGCGGGAGAGCGACGAGCAGTACTTC.

This clonotype was observed many times. The chain links TRBV19 to TRBJ2-2; D uncertain. There are 14 residues in the CDR3. V lost 8 bases and J lost 0, with 10 bases in between. Germline assignment: CDR1 LNHDA and CDR2 SQIVND (reference sequence). The CDR3 reads CASRSIPNTGELFF. The CDR3 DNA reads TGTGCCAGTCGCTCCATTCCGAACACCGGGGAGCTGTTTTTT.

This clonotype was seen many times. The V and J genes are TRBV28 and TRBJ2-3; 8 bases line up with TRBD1. Germline V gives CDR1 MDHEN, CDR2 SYDVKM. The trim removed 4 bases at V and 4 bases at J, leaving 10 bases unmatched. The CDR3 length is 16 residues. The CDR3 here is CASSSRTGFPPDTQYF. The CDR3 coding sequence is TGTGCCAGCAGTTCCCGGACAGGGTTCCCCCCAGATACGCAGTATTTT.

In regard to this clonotype: This may come from a read error, since a much larger clone is one base off. The J gene is TRBJ1-2, the V gene TRBV6-1; D is ambiguous. The CDR3 sequence is 13 residues long. V gave up 10 bases and J gave up 2 bases, with 14 bases separating them. Germline CDR1 is MNHNS and CDR2 is SASEGT. The CDR3 bases are TGTGCCAACGCTCTCGGCTGGAACTATGGCTACACCTTC. Translating gives CANALGWNYGYTF.